This T cell receptor beta chain was sequenced during a study of cytomegalovirus exposure and HLA in healthy donors. Generated by immunoSEQ multiplex PCR, the TCRdb table keeps only in-frame clones and is missing some. The top ten clones hold around an eighth of a sample with 180,000 or so clones, approximately 80% of them seen once. V shed 1 base, J shed 6 bases, and the junction held 1 base outside the gene matches. Germline V gives CDR1 MNHNY, CDR2 SVGAGI (reference sequence). The CDR3 totals 15 residues. V usage is TRBV6-6 and J usage is TRBJ2-1, with 12 positions matching TRBD2. The sequencing sample was made of PBMCs. This TCR was recovered from a woman in her 30s in good health and CMV-seropositive. The CDR3 nucleotides are TGTGCCAGCAGTTACTGGACTAGCGGGACCAATGAGCAGTTCTTC. Protein: CASSYWTSGTNEQFF.